The 22 T cell receptor beta chains in this list originate from one sample, sequenced in a study of T cell responses to AZD1222 COVID-19 vaccine. TCRdb's copy holds only in-frame clones and misses some; the assay was immunoSEQ multiplex PCR. Here the sample spans over 45,000 clones, roughly 86% being singletons. Sequenced here: peripheral blood, sampled on day 0 of AZD1222 vaccination. These receptors were collected from an adult in good health.

V usage is TRBV28 and J usage is TRBJ1-1, with TRBD1 matching 9 bases. The CDR3 has 14 amino acids. Germline values: CDR1 MDHEN, CDR2 SYDVKM. J lost 7 bases, V lost 3 bases, and 6 bases had no gene match. CDR3 nucleotide sequence: TGTGCCAGCAGTTTTGAGGGACAGGGCAGTGAAGCTTTCTTT. Its translation: CASSFEGQGSEAFF.

The gene calls are TRBV19 and TRBJ2-5; 7 nucleotides agree with TRBD1. This CDR3 has 14 amino acids. Germline V gives CDR1 LNHDA, CDR2 SQIVND (reference sequence). V shed 5 bases and J 3 bases; nucleotides not matched to a gene: 6. The CDR3 DNA reads as TGTGCCAGTAGTCCGGGACAGAAGAAAGAGACCCAGTACTTC. Translation: CASSPGQKKETQYF.

CDR3 nucleotide sequence: TGTGCCAGCAGCTTTAGACAGGGGGACACCGGGGAGCTGTTTTTT. This translates into CASSFRQGDTGELFF. The chain is built from TRBV3-1 (or the pseudogene TRBV3-2) and TRBJ2-2; 9 positions agree with TRBD1. Looked up from germline, CDR1 is LGHDT and CDR2 is YNNKEL (reference sequence). The CDR3 runs to 15 residues. The trim removed 5 bases at V and 3 bases at J, leaving 4 bases unmatched.

The chain links TRBV5-1 to TRBJ1-1; D is perhaps TRBD1 (5 bases). In germline, CDR1 is SGHRS, CDR2 YFSETQ. CDR3 size: 16 residues. V lost 4 bases and J lost 0, with 16 bases in between. For the CDR3, the DNA is TGCGCCAGCAGCGGAGGGGACGGTATCTTGAACACTGAAGCTTTCTTT. It codes for CASSGGDGILNTEAFF.

This clone was seen more than once but under ten times. This chain uses TRBV20-1 with TRBJ1-1, with D perhaps matching TRBD1 (5 bases). With 3 bases removed from V and 5 bases from J, the gap between germline ends came to 19 bases. Germline CDR1 is DFQATT and CDR2 is SNEGSKA (reference sequence). CDR3 length: 15 amino acids. DNA of the CDR3: TGCAGTGCTAGTACCCAAAACCCGGGGGAAACTGAAGCTTTCTTT. Encoded protein: CSASTQNPGETEAFF.

Remarks on this clone: This CDR3 is also generated by other DNA sequences in the sample. The V gene is TRBV28, the J gene TRBJ1-2, with 9 bases fitting TRBD1. The CDR3 has 15 residues. From germline, CDR1 is MDHEN and CDR2 SYDVKM. The V gene end was trimmed by 6 bases and the J gene end by 2 bases; junction bases not matched to a gene: 7. CDR3 DNA: TGTGCCAGCAGCCTCCCGGGACAGGGAAACTATGGCTACACCTTC. It translates to CASSLPGQGNYGYTF.

V usage is TRBV7-9 and J usage is TRBJ1-2; the D is unclear. The CDR3 sequence is 13 residues long. The V gene's germline CDR1 is SEHNR and CDR2 FQNEAQ (reference sequence). V lost 3 bases and J 4 bases, leaving 9 bases between the germline ends. This chain's CDR3 is CASSLMAAYGYTF. The CDR3 DNA sequence: TGTGCCAGCAGCTTGATGGCAGCCTATGGCTACACCTTC.

The chain couples TRBV6-5 to TRBJ2-4; 8 bases match TRBD2. V trimming: 6 bases; J trimming: 6 bases; junction bases outside the gene matches: 10. Germline V gives CDR1 MNHEY, CDR2 SVGAGI. The CDR3 totals 15 residues. CDR3 sequence (DNA): TGTGCCAGCAGAAGTGGACTAGCCGGAGGAAACATTCAGTACTTC. Protein: CASRSGLAGGNIQYF.

The J gene is TRBJ2-2, the V gene TRBV4-1; the D gene is possibly TRBD1 (6 bases). The CDR3 has 14 residues. Trimming took off 2 bases at V and 6 bases at J, with 10 bases between the two ends. Germline lookup yields CDR1 MGHRA and CDR2 YSYEKL. CDR3 nucleotide sequence: TGCGCCAGCAGCCAATGGGGGCTATCCGGGGAGCTGTTTTTT. This sequence encodes CASSQWGLSGELFF.

V is TRBV2 and J is TRBJ1-1; D is possibly TRBD1 (5 bases). V dropped 4 bases and J dropped 4 bases, with 10 bases sitting between them. Germline V lookup: CDR1 SNHLY, CDR2 FYNNEI. The CDR3 consists of 13 residues. The CDR3 DNA sequence: TGTGCCAGCAGTGGGCCCGGGGGCACTGAAGCTTTCTTT. Its protein is CASSGPGGTEAFF.

The rearrangement joins TRBV5-5 to TRBJ1-4; D may be TRBD1 (5 bases). V was shortened by 0 bases and J by 11 bases, with 8 bases between the two germline ends. This CDR3 spans 12 amino acids. The germline V gene has CDR1 SGHKS and CDR2 YYEKEE (reference sequence). The CDR3 reads CASSLAQGKLFF. DNA for the CDR3: TGTGCCAGCAGCTTGGCGCAGGGTAAACTGTTTTTT.

The chain carries TRBV20-1 and TRBJ1-2, with a weak D call TRBD1 (6 bases). This CDR3 region has 11 residues. The V and J ends lost 5 bases and 2 bases respectively, with 6 bases between them. In germline, CDR1 is DFQATT, CDR2 SNEGSKA (reference sequence). The CDR3 protein is CSADRNYGYTF. The CDR3 bases are TGCAGTGCTGACAGGAACTATGGCTACACCTTC.

CDR3 bases: TGTGCCAGCAGTTTACTCTCGAGAAACACTGAAGCTTTCTTT. This codes for CASSLLSRNTEAFF. The V call is TRBV27, the J call TRBJ1-1; D is unclear. Germline-derived CDR1 and CDR2 are MNHEY and SMNVEV (reference sequence). V lost 2 bases, J lost 2 bases, and 9 bases lay in between. The CDR3 runs to 14 residues.

The chain recombines TRBV9 with TRBJ1-3; D may be TRBD1 (5 bases). V dropped 5 bases and J dropped 1 base, with 16 bases sitting between them. The germline CDR1 and CDR2 sequences are SGDLS and YYNGEE. This CDR3 contains 16 residues. The CDR3 loop is CASRRGGVGSGNTIYF. The CDR3 nucleotides are TGTGCCAGCAGAAGAGGAGGGGTAGGGTCTGGAAACACCATATATTTT.

Concerning this clone itself: The germline gene is not matched at one end of the junction; a read error may be the cause. The chain links TRBV18 to TRBJ1-5; D is perhaps TRBD1 (6 bases). CDR1 is KGHSH, CDR2 LQKENI, per germline. The length of the CDR3 is 17 residues. CDR3 sequence: CASSPRQGSHSNQAQHF. The CDR3, as DNA: TGTGCCAGCTCCCCGAGGCAGGGGAGCCATAGCAATCAGGCCCAGCATTTT.

The CDR3 region has the DNA TGTGCCACCAGTGACCGAGCGGGAGAAAACATTCAGTACTTC. Its translation: CATSDRAGENIQYF. V usage is TRBV24-1 and J usage is TRBJ2-4; 8 bases match TRBD2. With 4 bases clipped from V and 5 bases from J, the junction kept 3 bases outside the gene matches. Germline loops: CDR1 KGHDR, CDR2 SFDVKD. The CDR3 contains 14 residues.

The gene calls are TRBV9 and TRBJ2-5; perhaps TRBD2 as D (5 bases). Between the trimmed V and J ends, which lost 0 bases and 1 base, there was a span of 7 bases. The CDR3 sequence is 14 residues long. Germline V gene sequence: CDR1 SGDLS, CDR2 YYNGEE. CDR3 sequence: CASSVGLAQETQYF. CDR3 nucleotides: TGTGCCAGCAGCGTAGGGCTAGCCCAAGAGACCCAGTACTTC.

The rearrangement links TRBV6-5 to TRBJ1-5; D is ambiguous. The CDR3 sequence is 14 residues long. Between the trimmed V and J ends, which lost 4 bases and 5 bases, there was a span of 12 bases. In germline, CDR1 is MNHEY, CDR2 SVGAGI. The CDR3 bases are TGTGCCAGCAGTTTTCGAACCTCCGATCAGCCCCAGCATTTT. Translated, it gives CASSFRTSDQPQHF.

The chain employs TRBV27 and TRBJ2-7; 8 nucleotides agree with TRBD1. CDR1 is MNHEY and CDR2 is SMNVEV in the germline V gene (reference sequence). Trimming at V came to 4 bases and at J to 0 bases, leaving 8 bases not matched to a gene. CDR3 size: 16 residues. CDR3 loop: CASSSATGTGSYEQYF. In nucleotides, the CDR3 is TGTGCCAGCAGTTCAGCAACCGGGACAGGCTCCTACGAGCAGTACTTC.

The V and J genes are TRBV7-3 and TRBJ2-2, with D tentatively TRBD2 (6 bases). Trimming removed 5 bases from V and 7 bases from J, with 11 bases in between. Germline V gives CDR1 SGHTA, CDR2 FQGTGA. The CDR3 covers 13 residues. The chain's CDR3 is CASSQGGDGELFF. The CDR3, as DNA: TGTGCCAGCAGCCAAGGAGGGGACGGGGAGCTGTTTTTT. Full variable domain (missing parts from reference TRBV7-3 and TRBJ2-2): GAGVSQTPSNKVTEKGKYVELRCDPISGHTALYWYRQSLGQGPEFLIYFQGTGAADDSGLPNDRFFAVRPEGSVSTLKIQRTERGDSAVYLCASSQGGDGELFFGEGSRLTVL.

The V call is TRBV21-1, the J call TRBJ1-5; no DNA check was done on the table's D call, TRBD1. TRBV21-1 is labeled a pseudogene. The CDR3 has 17 residues. CDR3 nucleotide sequence: TGTGCCAGCAGCAAAACGGGACAGGGTCGTAGCAATCAGCCCCAGCATTTT. It codes for CASSKTGQGRSNQPQHF.

The chain employs TRBV19 and TRBJ1-4; tentatively, D is TRBD1 (6 bases). The CDR3 is made up of 16 amino acids. Germline CDR1 reads LNHDA; CDR2 reads SQIVND (reference sequence). V shed 7 bases and J shed 2 bases, with 17 bases lying between them. The CDR3 DNA follows: TGTGCCAGTACTTTTCACGGACAGCCGACTAATGAAAAACTGTTTTTT. Translation: CASTFHGQPTNEKLFF.